This TCR beta chain was identified in a study of shared clonotypes between healthy human individuals. Study context: Plates per donor: three CD4 naive, three CD4 memory, two CD8 naive, one CD8 memory. Whole-study findings and limits: Large depth notwithstanding, sorted-subset sequencing proved incomplete by rarefaction. It was expected that sequencing depth would affect clonotype sharing among donors.

Trimming at V came to 6 bases and at J to 10 bases, leaving 8 bases not matched to a gene. Germline lookup yields CDR1 SGHRS and CDR2 YFSETQ. The CDR3 sequence is 15 residues long. Generated by immunoSEQ multiplex PCR, the TCRdb table keeps only in-frame clones and is missing some. The table shows 1,500,000 or so clones, with roughly 95% occurring only once. A word on this clone: Its specificity is unknown.

The sequence derives from a man younger than 40 in good health. This chain uses TRBV5-1 with TRBJ2-1, with TRBD2 matching over 15 bases. Input material: naive CD4+ T cells sorted from blood. Subset denoted: CD45RA+ positively selected. The CDR3 here is CASTGLAGGPQEQFF. CDR3 in DNA: TGCGCCAGCACAGGACTAGCGGGAGGGCCTCAGGAGCAGTTCTTC.